The present entry profiles one TCR beta chain with its context. The data were obtained in a study of blood T cell repertoires in COVID-19. Study-wide background: Samples representing acute and convalescent COVID-19 were sourced from the United States, Italy and Spain. Sample material is recorded as cDNA or gDNA derived from T cells, B-cell-depleted T cells, or PBMCs.

Per the original methods: Researchers report that nucleated cell counts were estimated from reference gene primer amplification. Repertoires were generated with immunoSEQ multiplex PCR, while TCRdb's copy carries only in-frame clones and drops some. V, J and clone size derive from that table, while D and trimming were established from the DNA sequence. The sample has around 170,000 clones, 88% seen once. The ends lost 10 bases at V and 8 bases at J; junction bases unmatched: 12. Germline V lookup: CDR1 MDHEN, CDR2 SYDVKM. CDR3 length: 15 residues. This receptor was taken from a woman in her 30s with acute or convalescent COVID-19. Sequencing used peripheral blood. The V and J genes are TRBV28 and TRBJ2-1; 12 bases are shared with TRBD2. The CDR3 bases are TGTGCCATCACCCCTAGCGGGAGGGCCGGTCATGAGCAGTTCTTC. It is translated as CAITPSGRAGHEQFF.